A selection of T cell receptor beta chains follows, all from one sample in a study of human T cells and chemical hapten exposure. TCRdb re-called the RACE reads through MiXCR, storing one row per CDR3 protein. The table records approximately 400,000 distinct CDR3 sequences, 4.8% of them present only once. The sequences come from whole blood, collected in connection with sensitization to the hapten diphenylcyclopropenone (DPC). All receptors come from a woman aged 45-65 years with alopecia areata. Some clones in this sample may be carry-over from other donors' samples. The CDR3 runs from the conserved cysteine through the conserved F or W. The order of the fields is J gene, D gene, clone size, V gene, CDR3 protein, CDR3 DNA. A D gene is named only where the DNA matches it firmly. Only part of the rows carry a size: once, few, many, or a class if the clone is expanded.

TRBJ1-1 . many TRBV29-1 CSVEDPLSWEAFF TGCAGCGTTGAAGATCCACTATCGTGGGAAGCTTTCTTT
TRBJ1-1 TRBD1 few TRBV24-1 CATSSQGRETEAFF TGTGCCACCAGCTCACAGGGGAGGGAAACTGAAGCTTTCTTT
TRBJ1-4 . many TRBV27 CASSSGLSGEKLFF TGTGCCAGCAGTTCCGGACTCTCTGGCGAAAAACTGTTTTTT
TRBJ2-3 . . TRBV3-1 CASSQGRGGGTDGTQYF TGTGCCAGCAGCCAAGGTCGCGGAGGGGGCACAGATGGTACGCAGTATTTT
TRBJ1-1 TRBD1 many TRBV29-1 CSVEVDRGSRAFF TGCAGCGTTGAAGTGGACAGGGGAAGTAGGGCTTTCTTT
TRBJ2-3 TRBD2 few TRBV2 CASARIIGGLLPPDTQYF TGTGCCAGCGCCCGAATTATCGGGGGACTACTCCCCCCAGATACGCAGTATTTT
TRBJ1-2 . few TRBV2 CASSGGQGKSGYTF TGTGCCAGCAGTGGAGGGCAGGGTAAAAGCGGCTACACCTTC
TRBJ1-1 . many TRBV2 CARDNRVAEAFF TGTGCCAGAGACAACAGGGTGGCTGAAGCTTTCTTT
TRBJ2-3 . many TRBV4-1 CASSQVDTGFPDTQYF TGCGCCAGCAGCCAAGTCGACACAGGGTTCCCAGATACGCAGTATTTT
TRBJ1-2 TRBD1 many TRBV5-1 CASSLDGQDVLGYTF TGCGCCAGCAGCTTGGACGGACAGGACGTCTTAGGCTACACCTTC
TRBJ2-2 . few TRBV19 CAVWGGELFF TGTGCCGTCTGGGGCGGGGAGCTGTTTTTT
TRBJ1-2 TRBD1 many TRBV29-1 CSVEDRDGYTF TGCAGCGTAGAGGACAGGGATGGCTACACCTTC
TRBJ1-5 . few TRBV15 CATSSQGNQPQHF TGTGCCACCAGCAGTCAGGGCAATCAGCCCCAGCATTTT
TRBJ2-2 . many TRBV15 CATSRATRTGELFF TGTGCCACCAGCAGAGCAACGAGGACCGGGGAGCTGTTTTTT
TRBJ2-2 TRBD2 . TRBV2 CASTIDGGSNTVELFF TGTGCCAGCACCATCGACGGGGGGTCTAACACCGTGGAGCTGTTTTTT
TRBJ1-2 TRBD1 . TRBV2 CAKTGVNYGYTF TGTGCCAAGACAGGGGTTAACTATGGCTACACCTTC
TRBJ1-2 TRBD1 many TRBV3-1 CASSQDGTDSYGYTF TGTGCCAGCAGCCAAGATGGGACAGACAGCTATGGCTACACCTTC
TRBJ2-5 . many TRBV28 CASSPTPPGVQETQYF TGTGCCAGCAGTCCAACCCCGCCAGGGGTCCAAGAGACCCAGTACTTC
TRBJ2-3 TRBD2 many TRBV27 CASSLSPSGSDTQYF TGTGCCAGCAGTTTATCCCCTAGCGGGAGCGATACGCAGTATTTT
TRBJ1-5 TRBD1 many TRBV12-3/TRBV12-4 CASSSGQSGLQPQHF TGTGCCAGCAGTTCGGGACAGTCCGGCTTGCAGCCCCAGCATTTT
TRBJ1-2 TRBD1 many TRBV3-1 CASRDRVKNGYTF TGTGCCAGCAGGGACAGGGTAAAAAATGGCTACACCTTC
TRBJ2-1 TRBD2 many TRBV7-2 CASSSRASGPYNEQFF TGTGCCAGCAGCTCCCGGGCTAGCGGCCCTTACAATGAGCAGTTCTTC
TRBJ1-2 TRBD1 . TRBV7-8 CASSQSRDRPALYGYTF TGTGCCAGCAGCCAGTCCCGGGACAGGCCCGCCCTCTATGGCTACACCTTC
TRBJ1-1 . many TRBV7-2 CASSLGAESGVEAFF TGTGCCAGCAGCTTAGGGGCAGAATCTGGCGTTGAAGCTTTCTTT
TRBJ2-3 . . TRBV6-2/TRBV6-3 CRTGEGATDTQYF TGTAGGACGGGAGAGGGGGCCACAGATACGCAGTATTTT
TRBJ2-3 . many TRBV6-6 CASSYSRGGSTDTQYF TGTGCCAGCAGTTACTCGAGAGGGGGGAGCACAGATACGCAGTATTTT
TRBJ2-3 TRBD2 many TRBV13 CASSPSGTSDTDTQYF TGTGCCAGCAGCCCCTCCGGGACTAGCGACACAGATACGCAGTATTTT
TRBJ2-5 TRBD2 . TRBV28 CASSLGRRGAGETQYF TGTGCCAGCAGTTTAGGACGGCGGGGGGCCGGGGAGACCCAGTACTTC
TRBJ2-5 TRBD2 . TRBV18 CASSPISGGALETQYF TGTGCCAGCTCACCCATCAGCGGGGGGGCCTTGGAGACCCAGTACTTC